The clone carrying this TCR beta chain was counted once. This record belongs to a study of cytotoxic CD8 clonotypes in ibrutinib-treated CLL. Sequencing was performed with immunoSEQ multiplex PCR; in TCRdb, only in-frame clones are kept and a portion is missing. Here the sample spans approximately 70,000 clones, more than 70% being singletons. The germline V and J ends were trimmed by 5 bases and 0 bases, with 11 bases remaining between them. The CDR3 spans 14 residues. From germline, CDR1 is SNHLY and CDR2 FYNNEI. The sequence was collected from a human donor with chronic lymphocytic leukemia. The J gene is TRBJ2-7, the V gene TRBV2; D is unresolved. This material consisted of PBMCs, taken at disease progression, from a patient treated with ibrutinib. The CDR3 is CASSKSQSSYEQYF. CDR3 sequence (DNA): TGTGCCAGCAGTAAGAGCCAGAGCTCCTACGAGCAGTACTTC.